These T cell receptor beta chains were read from a single sample in a study of identical twins. TCRdb reanalysed the 5' RACE reads using MiXCR and keeps one entry per CDR3 protein. Of about 660,000 distinct CDR3 sequences in the sample, 8% to 9% were seen once. These records were also assigned to another study, of yellow fever vaccine responses in identical twins.

The sequencing sample was made of PBMCs. The source is a woman between 18 and 29 years old in good health. CDR3s include the opening cysteine and the closing phenylalanine or tryptophan. A D gene is named only where the DNA matches it firmly. Only some rows state a clone size, as once, few, many or a class for expanded clones.

v_gene	d_gene	j_gene	abundance	CDR3nt	CDR3aa
TRBV20-1	NA	TRBJ2-5	few	TGCAGTGCCCGACCTCGGACATTGCAAGAGACCCAGTACTTC	CSARPRTLQETQYF
TRBV29-1	TRBD2	TRBJ2-1	many	TGCAGCGTTGTGGGAGGGCCAGATCTGTACAAAGCTGAGCAGTTCTTC	CSVVGGPDLYKAEQFF
TRBV12-3/TRBV12-4	NA	TRBJ2-7	few	TGTGCCAGCACCACGGACAATTACGAGCAGTACTTC	CASTTDNYEQYF
TRBV20-1	TRBD2	TRBJ2-5	NA	TGCAGTGCTAGGGACCTAGCGGGAGGAACAGAGACCCAGTACTTC	CSARDLAGGTETQYF
TRBV5-5	NA	TRBJ2-7	few	TGTGCCAGCACCAGGGAGCGAGGCTACGAGCAGTACTTC	CASTRERGYEQYF
TRBV7-2	NA	TRBJ2-5	NA	TGTGCCAGCAGCTTTTTCCGAAGAGAGACCCAGTACTTC	CASSFFRRETQYF
TRBV27	NA	TRBJ2-1	few	TGTGCCAGCAGTTTACTCGGGATGGATGAGCAGTTCTTC	CASSLLGMDEQFF
TRBV11-2	NA	TRBJ2-5	many	TGTGCCAGCAGCTTAGATCTGAGTGACCTACCGACCCAGTACTTC	CASSLDLSDLPTQYF
TRBV11-2	NA	TRBJ2-6	many	TGTGCCAGCAGCTTAGATGGGGTGCCCTCTGGGGCCAACGTCCTGACTTTC	CASSLDGVPSGANVLTF
TRBV11-2	NA	TRBJ2-2	NA	TGTGCCAGCAGCCTTTCGAGGGGGGCCCCCGGGGAGCTGTTTTTT	CASSLSRGAPGELFF
TRBV7-8	TRBD2	TRBJ2-3	NA	TGTGCCAGCAGCTTAGATCACCTAGCGGGAGGGACAGATACGCAGTATTTT	CASSLDHLAGGTDTQYF
TRBV6-2/TRBV6-3	NA	TRBJ2-1	few	TGTGCCAGCAGTAAACTACAGGGGGGGAATGAGCAGTTCTTC	CASSKLQGGNEQFF
TRBV5-1	NA	TRBJ2-2	many	TGCGCCAGCAGCCCTCGGGCAAGCACCGGGGAGCTGTTTTTT	CASSPRASTGELFF
TRBV6-1	NA	TRBJ2-5	many	TGTGCCAGCAGTGAGAGGGTCTTGGAGACCCAGTACTTC	CASSERVLETQYF
TRBV6-5	NA	TRBJ1-5	few	TGTGCCAGCAGGGGACCAGGGCAGCCCCAGCATTTT	CASRGPGQPQHF
TRBV5-6	TRBD2	TRBJ2-1	NA	TGTGCCAGCAGCCACCCCCCACTAGCGGGAGGGGGCTATGAGCAGTTCTTC	CASSHPPLAGGGYEQFF
TRBV27	TRBD2	TRBJ2-7	NA	TGTGCCAGCAGTAACCCGGGACTAGCTTCTTACGAGCAGTACTTC	CASSNPGLASYEQYF
TRBV20-1	NA	TRBJ2-7	few	TGCAGTGCTAGAGATCTTAGGGGCCAGGGTCGTTACGAGCAGTACTTC	CSARDLRGQGRYEQYF